Listed here are 22 T cell receptor beta chains from one sample, sequenced in a study of T cells in Graves' hyperthyroidism and ophthalmopathy. TCR beta CDR3 regions were amplified from RNA transcripts. The TCR CDR3 was amplified in a first-round RT-PCR using the HTBI primer set. TCRdb ran MiXCR on the multiplex PCR reads and lists one entry per CDR3 protein. The profile shows roughly 350,000 distinct CDR3 sequences, about 15% of them singletons. The sample comprised blood. The receptors shown here come from a woman in her 30s with Graves' hyperthyroidism.

Remarks on this clonotype: The missing conserved phenylalanine or tryptophan at the end of this CDR3 makes a read error likely. The chain recombines TRBV20-1 with TRBJ1-3; no reliable D call. The CDR3 extends over 13 amino acids. Per germline, CDR1 DFQATT and CDR2 SNEGSKA (reference sequence). V gave up 5 bases and J gave up 3 bases, with 11 bases separating them. The CDR3 sequence: CSAEGPDGNTIYL. The CDR3 DNA reads TGCAGTGCTGAGGGTCCTGATGGAAACACCATATATCTT.

This clonotype was detected ten times or more. V usage is TRBV20-1 and J usage is TRBJ2-1; D perhaps matches TRBD2 (6 bases). Germline V gene sequence: CDR1 DFQATT, CDR2 SNEGSKA (reference sequence). V was trimmed by 6 bases and J by 10 bases, leaving 19 bases between them. This CDR3 contains 13 residues. The CDR3 loop is CSAKDYVINEQFF. In DNA form, the CDR3 reads TGCAGTGCCAAGGACTACGTTATAAACGAGCAGTTCTTC.

This clonotype was counted ten times or more. V usage is TRBV11-2 and J usage is TRBJ2-1; 10 bases fit TRBD2. CDR3 length: 15 amino acids. Per the germline V gene, CDR1 is SGHAT and CDR2 is FQNNGV. Unmatched junction bases numbered 1, after V lost 0 bases and J lost 5 bases. The CDR3 here is CASSLDSGRNNEQFF. CDR3 nucleotide sequence: TGTGCCAGCAGCTTAGATAGCGGGAGGAACAATGAGCAGTTCTTC.

This clonotype was recorded many times. This chain connects TRBV28 to TRBJ2-3; D possibly corresponds to TRBD1 (6 bases). The germline gives CDR1 MDHEN, CDR2 SYDVKM. Trimming took off 3 bases at V and 2 bases at J, with 21 bases between the two ends. The CDR3 contains 18 residues. CDR3 nucleotides: TGTGCCAGCAGTTTCCTTTCTGGGGGCTCCACCAACACAGATACGCAGTATTTT. Its translation is CASSFLSGGSTNTDTQYF.

This clonotype came up a few times. The chain carries TRBV15 and TRBJ1-2, with 7 bases aligning to TRBD1. The CDR3 spans 16 residues. Trimming at V came to 4 bases and at J to 1 base, leaving 9 bases not matched to a gene. The germline gives CDR1 LNHNV, CDR2 YYDKDF (reference sequence). CDR3 loop: CATSTSGTAINYGYTF. The CDR3 DNA is TGTGCCACCAGCACATCCGGGACAGCTATTAACTATGGCTACACCTTC.

This clonotype has ten or more counts. This chain links TRBV28 with TRBJ2-1, with 7 positions matching TRBD1. There are 15 residues in the CDR3. Germline trimming cut 5 bases from V and 9 bases from J; bases unmatched to any gene: 13. Germline assignment: CDR1 MDHEN and CDR2 SYDVKM. CDR3 DNA: TGTGCCAGCAGTCCCTGGACAGGTGGGATCACTGAGCAGTTCTTC. It translates to CASSPWTGGITEQFF.

The CDR3: CASSHGQNRQETQYF. The CDR3 bases are TGTGCCAGCAGTCACGGACAGAATCGACAAGAGACCCAGTACTTC. The chain employs TRBV6-2 or TRBV6-3 and TRBJ2-5, with D maybe TRBD1 (6 bases). This CDR3 contains 15 residues. V was pared by 5 bases and J by 2 bases, with 15 bases between. CDR1 and CDR2 from the germline V gene are MNHEY and SVGEGT.

This clonotype was counted at least ten times. The chain joins TRBV29-1 to TRBJ2-5, with 10 nucleotides matching TRBD1. From germline, CDR1 is SQVTM and CDR2 ANQGSEA. CDR3 size: 14 residues. Trimming removed 7 bases from V and 3 bases from J; junction bases left unmatched: 8. The chain's CDR3 is CSASGQGRKETQYF. CDR3 DNA sequence: TGCAGCGCCTCGGGACAGGGGAGAAAAGAGACCCAGTACTTC.

This clonotype was seen ten or more times. This chain joins TRBV28 and TRBJ2-2; unclear D gene. Deletions cut 4 bases from V and 4 bases from J, with 4 bases between. The CDR3 length is 12 residues. The germline CDR1 and CDR2 sequences are MDHEN and SYDVKM. The CDR3 reads CASSSGTGELFF. The CDR3 DNA reads TGTGCCAGCAGTTCGGGCACCGGGGAGCTGTTTTTT.

As for this clonotype: Germline and junction disagree at one end, which may indicate a read error. This chain connects TRBV24-1 to TRBJ2-1, with a weak D call TRBD2 (6 bases). The CDR3 sequence is 15 residues long. The germline gives CDR1 KGHDR, CDR2 SFDVKD. The CDR3 coding sequence is TGTGCCACCGCTCTTAACCGGGACTCCGACAATGAGCAGTTCTTC. Its protein product is CATALNRDSDNEQFF.

This clonotype was found a few times. This chain connects TRBV5-4 to TRBJ2-7; TRBD2 aligns across 10 bases. Germline values: CDR1 SGHNT, CDR2 YYREEE (reference sequence). Trimming removed 5 bases from V and 6 bases from J; junction bases left unmatched: 11. This CDR3 has 15 amino acids. The CDR3 DNA reads as TGTGCCAGCAGTTACCCCCCCGGACTAGCGGTCGAGCAGTACTTC. As protein: CASSYPPGLAVEQYF.

The chain couples TRBV6-1 to TRBJ2-1; 8 nucleotides align to TRBD2. The CDR3 extends over 12 amino acids. Per the germline V gene, CDR1 is MNHNS and CDR2 is SASEGT. Trimming cost V 5 bases and J 8 bases; bases outside gene matches: 2. For the CDR3, the DNA is TGTGCCAGCAGTCACGGGGGGGATGAGCAGTTCTTC. This translates into CASSHGGDEQFF.

This rearrangement joins TRBV19 to TRBJ1-1, with a possible D match to TRBD1 (5 bases). There are 12 residues in the CDR3. Between the trimmed V and J ends, which lost 5 bases and 10 bases, there was a span of 14 bases. Germline assignment: CDR1 LNHDA and CDR2 SQIVND (reference sequence). The CDR3 sequence: CASSWAERGAFF. CDR3 in DNA: TGTGCCAGTAGTTGGGCAGAAAGGGGAGCTTTCTTT.

This clonotype was detected many times. The V call is TRBV7-3, the J call TRBJ1-4, with no clear D. The CDR3 consists of 14 residues. Germline lookup yields CDR1 SGHTA and CDR2 FQGTGA. Trimming cost V 5 bases and J 5 bases, with 12 bases left between them. CDR3 nucleotides: TGTGCCAGCAGCCCCGGCGCAGGAAATGAAAAACTGTTTTTT. Protein: CASSPGAGNEKLFF.

A note on this clonotype: A read error is possible here, since a much larger clone lies one base away. The chain couples TRBV28 to TRBJ2-1; no firm D call. Trimming left V 1 base short and J 9 bases short, with 13 bases between. Germline CDR1 and CDR2: MDHEN and SYDVKM. This CDR3 is 14 amino acids long. The CDR3 spells CASSLLGIPGEQFF. The DNA of the CDR3 is TGTGCCAGCAGTTTATTAGGAATTCCGGGTGAGCAGTTCTTC.

This clonotype was detected ten times or more. This chain links TRBV7-8 with TRBJ1-5, with 9 nucleotides matching TRBD1. The CDR3 consists of 15 residues. V trimming: 5 bases; J trimming: 6 bases; junction bases outside the gene matches: 8. Germline lookup yields CDR1 SGHVS and CDR2 FQNEAQ. The CDR3 region is CASSPYTGGGQPQHF. For the CDR3, the DNA is TGTGCCAGCAGCCCATACACAGGGGGCGGTCAGCCCCAGCATTTT.

J is TRBJ1-4 and V is TRBV9; 7 positions match TRBD1. The CDR3 is 15 residues long. The V segment lost 5 bases and the J segment 5 bases; nucleotides outside the gene matches: 9. CDR1 is SGDLS, CDR2 YYNGEE, per germline. CDR3 coding DNA: TGTGCCAGCAGGCTATACGGGACAGAAAATGAAAAACTGTTTTTT. This encodes CASRLYGTENEKLFF. Full variable domain (rest looked up from reference TRBV9 and TRBJ1-4): DSGVTQTPKHLITATGQRVTLRCSPRSGDLSVYWYQQSLDQGLQFLIQYYNGEERAKGNILERFSAQQFPDLHSELNLSSLELGDSALYFCASRLYGTENEKLFFGSGTQLSVL.

Ten or more counts support this clonotype. This sequence joins TRBV28 and TRBJ2-2; no definite D call. The CDR3 totals 16 residues. Germline CDR1 is MDHEN and CDR2 is SYDVKM. V was clipped by 7 bases and J by 2 bases, with 17 bases between them. CDR3: CASTSGKRANTGELFF. As DNA, the CDR3 is TGTGCCAGCACCTCGGGCAAGCGAGCAAACACCGGGGAGCTGTTTTTT. Full variable domain (missing parts from reference TRBV28 and TRBJ2-2): DVKVTQSSRYLVKRTGEKVFLECVQDMDHENMFWYRQDPGLGLRLIYFSYDVKMKEKGDIPEGYSVSREKKERFSLILESASTNQTSMYLCASTSGKRANTGELFFGEGSRLTVL.

This clonotype was seen a handful of times. The rearrangement joins TRBV30 to TRBJ1-2; D unclear. V lost 2 bases to trimming and J lost 0 bases, with 13 bases between them. The V gene's germline CDR1 is GTSNPN and CDR2 SVGIG (reference sequence). The CDR3 sequence is 15 residues long. Here the CDR3 reads CAWSTKDRTNYGYTF. CDR3 sequence (DNA): TGTGCCTGGAGTACTAAGGACCGAACTAACTATGGCTACACCTTC.

The V call is TRBV24-1, the J call TRBJ2-1; D gene uncertain. The germline V gene encodes CDR1 KGHDR and CDR2 SFDVKD. The CDR3 sequence is 14 residues long. V was pared by 3 bases and J by 10 bases, with 15 bases between. The CDR3 DNA follows: TGTGCCACCAGTGATCCCATGGGGTTGGGGGAGCAGTTCTTC. It specifies CATSDPMGLGEQFF.

This clonotype was counted between two and nine times. CDR3 in amino acids: CSSPGQQLYEQYF. The CDR3, as DNA: TGCAGTTCGCCGGGACAGCAACTCTACGAGCAGTACTTC. This chain uses TRBV20-1 with TRBJ2-7, with 7 nucleotides matching TRBD1. J was trimmed by 3 bases and V by 8 bases; bases with no gene match: 10. This CDR3 has 13 residues. Germline CDR1 reads DFQATT; CDR2 reads SNEGSKA (reference sequence).

The V and J genes are TRBV11-3 and TRBJ2-1; D possibly matches TRBD1 or TRBD2 (6 bases each). Deletions cut 2 bases from V and 8 bases from J, with 13 bases between. The CDR3 runs to 14 residues. Germline values: CDR1 SGHNT, CDR2 YENEEA. DNA of the CDR3: TGTGCCAGCAGCTTACGGGGGCCCTCAGATGAGCAGTTCTTC. This gives the protein CASSLRGPSDEQFF.